This paragraph covers one T cell receptor beta chain sequence. Its cognate antigen is unknown. Germline V gene sequence: CDR1 SEHNR, CDR2 FQNEAQ (reference sequence). CDR3 length: 18 residues. The J segment lost 4 bases and the V segment lost 0 bases, leaving 7 bases of the junction unmatched. Sequencing used immunoSEQ multiplex PCR; TCRdb keeps in-frame clones, though not all of them. In the table there are tens of thousands of clones, just over 90% of which are singletons. This sample is drawn from a study of OX40 agonist ivuxolimab in advanced cancers. Study-wide points: Average numbers of expanded clones were greater in CD8+ T cells than in CD4+.

The receptor was isolated from an adult with an advanced solid tumor such as melanoma, head and neck, liver or kidney cancer. The gene calls are TRBV7-9 and TRBJ2-2, with 11 bases that match TRBD1. Sequencing was performed on CD4+ or CD8+ T cells sorted from blood, taken in a trial of the OX40 agonist ivuxolimab. DNA for the CDR3: TGTGCCAGCAGCTTAGCGGGGGACAGGGGGTTGAGCACCGGGGAGCTGTTTTTT. Residues: CASSLAGDRGLSTGELFF.